These 5 T cell receptor beta chains were all obtained from the same sample, sequenced in a study of early T cells in non-severe SARS-CoV-2 infection. TCRdb reprocessed the 5' RACE reads via MiXCR and lists one record per CDR3 protein. The sample includes some 96,000 distinct CDR3 sequences, around 14% of them seen just once. Source material: whole blood. Receptors originate from an adult who was a healthcare worker with PCR-confirmed SARS-CoV-2 infection or an uninfected control (not recorded which).

This clonotype was detected many times. The chain employs TRBV29-1 and TRBJ1-1; TRBD1 is a possible D gene (5 bases). The CDR3 has 12 amino acids. The V end was cut by 3 bases, the J end by 7 bases, with 12 bases between. Germline lookup yields CDR1 SQVTM and CDR2 ANQGSEA. CDR3 coding DNA: TGCAGCGTTGACGGGGGTCTTAGTGAAGCTTTCTTT. Protein: CSVDGGLSEAFF. Full variable domain (remainder filled in from reference TRBV29-1 and TRBJ1-1): SAVISQKPSRDICQRGTSLTIQCQVDSQVTMMFWYRQQPGQSLTLIATANQGSEATYESGFVIDKFPISRPNLTFSTLTVSNMSPEDSSIYLCSVDGGLSEAFFGQGTRLTVV.

This clonotype is medium-sized by share. This chain links TRBV7-8 with TRBJ2-1; D remains ambiguous. This CDR3 is built from 15 residues. V was pared by 1 base and J by 2 bases, with 9 bases between. The germline CDR1 and CDR2 sequences are SGHVS and FQNEAQ. The CDR3 bases are TGTGCCAGCAGCTTAGGGGTATTAGCCTACAATGAGCAGTTCTTC. Amino acids: CASSLGVLAYNEQFF.

The rearrangement links TRBV20-1 to TRBJ2-5; D perhaps matches TRBD2 (5 bases). Trimming took off 3 bases at V and 4 bases at J, with 6 bases between the two ends. The CDR3 spans 11 residues. From germline, CDR1 is DFQATT and CDR2 SNEGSKA (reference sequence). In DNA, the CDR3 is TGCAGTGCTAGCGAGGGAGAGACCCAGTACTTC. This gives the protein CSASEGETQYF.

This clonotype was found a few times. The chain has TRBV4-2 and TRBJ2-5, with D unresolved. Between the trimmed V and J ends, which lost 6 bases and 2 bases, there was a span of 10 bases. Germline V gene sequence: CDR1 LGHNA, CDR2 YNFKEQ. This CDR3 has 13 amino acids. CDR3 sequence (DNA): TGTGCCAGCAGTATTTTCCGACAAGAGACCCAGTACTTC. The encoded protein is CASSIFRQETQYF.

This chain links TRBV28 with TRBJ2-3, with D tentatively TRBD1 or TRBD2 (5 bases each). CDR1 MDHEN and CDR2 SYDVKM come from the germline V gene. This CDR3 comprises 15 residues. V was trimmed by 6 bases and J by 2 bases, leaving 15 bases between them. CDR3 nucleotides: TGTGCCAGCAGCCGATTGGGGGAGTACACAGATACGCAGTATTTT. Translating it yields CASSRLGEYTDTQYF.